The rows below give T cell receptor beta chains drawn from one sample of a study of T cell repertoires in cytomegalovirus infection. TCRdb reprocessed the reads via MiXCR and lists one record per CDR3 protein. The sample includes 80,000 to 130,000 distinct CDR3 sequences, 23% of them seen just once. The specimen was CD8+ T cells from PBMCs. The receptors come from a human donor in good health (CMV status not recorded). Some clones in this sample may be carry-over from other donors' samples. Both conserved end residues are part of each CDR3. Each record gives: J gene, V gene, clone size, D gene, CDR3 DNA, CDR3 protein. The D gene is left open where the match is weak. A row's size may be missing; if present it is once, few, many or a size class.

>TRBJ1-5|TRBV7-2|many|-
TGTGCCAGCAGCTTTTCAGGGGTATCTTCGTATCAGCCCCAGCATTTT
CASSFSGVSSYQPQHF
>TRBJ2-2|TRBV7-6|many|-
TGTGCCAGCAGCCGTATGAACACCGGGGAGCTGTTTTTT
CASSRMNTGELFF
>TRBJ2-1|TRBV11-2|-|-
TGTGCCAGCAGCTTACCCCAGGGCCAAGCTAATGAGCAGTTCTTC
CASSLPQGQANEQFF
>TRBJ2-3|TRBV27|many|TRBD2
TGTGCCAGCAGTCCCTGGACTAGCGGGGGCCGCACAGATACGCAGTATTTT
CASSPWTSGGRTDTQYF
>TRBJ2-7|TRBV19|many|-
TGTGCCAGTAGTATAGCCCCCCGGGGCGAGCAGTACTTC
CASSIAPRGEQYF
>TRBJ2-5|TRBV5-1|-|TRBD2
TGCGCCAGCACCCGACTAGCGGCTGAGTCAGGCCAGGAGACCCAGTACTTC
CASTRLAAESGQETQYF
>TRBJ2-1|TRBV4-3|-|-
TGCGCCAGCAGCCAAGATGGCACCAGCTCCTACAATGAGCAGTTCTTC
CASSQDGTSSYNEQFF
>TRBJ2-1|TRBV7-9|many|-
TGTGCCAGCAGCTTTAATGAGCAGTTCTTC
CASSFNEQFF
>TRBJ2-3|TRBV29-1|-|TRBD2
TGCAGCGTTGAAGATCCTCCGGGACTAGCGGGAGGAGTTGTGGACACAGATACGCAGTATTTT
CSVEDPPGLAGGVVDTDTQYF
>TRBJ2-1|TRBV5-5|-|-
TGTGCCAGCAGCGCTGCCAACAATGAGCAGTTCTTC
CASSAANNEQFF
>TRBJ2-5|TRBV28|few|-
TGTGCCAGCAGTGCCCTACAGGGTTTCGGAGAGACCCAGTACTTC
CASSALQGFGETQYF
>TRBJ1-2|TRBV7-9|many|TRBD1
TGTGCCAGCAGCTTAGGGACAGGGGGTATATATGGCTACACCTTC
CASSLGTGGIYGYTF
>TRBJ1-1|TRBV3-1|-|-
TGTGCCAGCAGCGGGCAGGGTGTTTGGACTGAAGCTTTCTTT
CASSGQGVWTEAFF
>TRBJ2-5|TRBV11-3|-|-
TGTGCCAGCAGCTTAGATTTAGAGTTAGAGACCCAGTACTTC
CASSLDLELETQYF
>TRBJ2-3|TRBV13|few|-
TGTGCCAGCAGCCACGCCCACAGAAACACAGATACGCAGTATTTT
CASSHAHRNTDTQYF
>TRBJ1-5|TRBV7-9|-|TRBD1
TGTGCCAGCAGCGCTGACAGGGGGAATAGCAATCAGCCCCAGCATTTT
CASSADRGNSNQPQHF
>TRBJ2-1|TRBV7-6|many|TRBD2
TGTGCCAGCAGCTTAGGACTAGCCGAGAGCTCCTACAATGAGCAGTTCTTC
CASSLGLAESSYNEQFF
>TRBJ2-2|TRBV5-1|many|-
TGCGCCAGCAGCCATCGGTTTGGGAAGACAAACACCGGGGAGCTGTTTTTT
CASSHRFGKTNTGELFF
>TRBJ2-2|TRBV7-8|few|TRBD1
TGTGCCAGCACGGACAGGGAGGCCGGGGAGCTGTTTTTT
CASTDREAGELFF
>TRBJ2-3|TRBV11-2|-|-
TGTGCCAGCAGCCAAGGGGGGGACCAGGCAGATACGCAGTATTTT
CASSQGGDQADTQYF
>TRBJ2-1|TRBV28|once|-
TGTGCCAGCAGTTACAGCGATTCTGGGCAGTTCTTC
CASSYSDSGQFF
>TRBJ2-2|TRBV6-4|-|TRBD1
TGTGCCAGCAGTCGATCCGGGACAGGGGCGAACACCGGGGAGCTGTTTTTT
CASSRSGTGANTGELFF
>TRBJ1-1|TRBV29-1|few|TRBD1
TGCAGCGTTACCGGGACAGACTTCAACACTGAAGCTTTCTTT
CSVTGTDFNTEAFF
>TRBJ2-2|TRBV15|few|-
TGTGCCACCAGCAGGGAGATAAAGGGCGCGAACACCGGGGAGCTGTTTTTT
CATSREIKGANTGELFF
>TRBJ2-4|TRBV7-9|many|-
TGTGCCAGCAGTCCCTCAGAGGCAGCCAAAAACATTCAGTACTTC
CASSPSEAAKNIQYF
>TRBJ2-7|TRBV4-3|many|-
TGCGCCAGCAGCCAAGATCTTGGAGCAGGACAACTCCTCTCCTACGAGCAGTACTTC
CASSQDLGAGQLLSYEQYF
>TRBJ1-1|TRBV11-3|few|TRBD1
TGTGCCAGCAGCTTAAGAACTGGGACAGCAATGAACACTGAAGCTTTCTTT
CASSLRTGTAMNTEAFF
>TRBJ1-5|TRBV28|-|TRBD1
TGTGCCAGCAGTGCCGGACAGGGGACCCCTAGCAATCAGCCCCAGCATTTT
CASSAGQGTPSNQPQHF
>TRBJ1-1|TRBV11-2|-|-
TGTGCCAGCAGCTTAGGGTTAACAGGAGTGAACACTGAAGCTTTCTTT
CASSLGLTGVNTEAFF
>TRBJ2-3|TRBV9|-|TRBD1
TGTGCCAGCACCCGACGGACAGGGGTTAGGTTTGATCGCACAGATACGCAGTATTTT
CASTRRTGVRFDRTDTQYF
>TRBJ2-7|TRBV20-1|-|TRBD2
TGCAGTGCTAGTTTCCCTACTAGCGGGAGTTACGAGCAGTACTTC
CSASFPTSGSYEQYF
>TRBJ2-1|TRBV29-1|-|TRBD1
TGCAGCGTCCCAGTCCCTCGTCGGGACAGGGTGGGGGCTGAGCAGTTCTTC
CSVPVPRRDRVGAEQFF
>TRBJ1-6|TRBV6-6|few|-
TGTGCCAGCAGTTCCCCTGACACCCCGGGCCCACCCCTCCACTTT
CASSSPDTPGPPLHF
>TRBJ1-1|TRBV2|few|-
TGTGCCATCGACGAGAACACTGAAGCTTTCTTT
CAIDENTEAFF
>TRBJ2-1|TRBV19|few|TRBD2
TGTGCCAGCTCCATTAGCGGGGGGGACAATGAGCAGTTCTTC
CASSISGGDNEQFF
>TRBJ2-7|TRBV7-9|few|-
TGTGCCAGCGGCCTGGCAGGGGAACTCTCCTACGAGCAGTACTTC
CASGLAGELSYEQYF
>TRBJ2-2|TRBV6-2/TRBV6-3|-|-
TGTGCCAGCAGTTCCTCCATCGGGCCAGGTCAAGCGAACACCGGGGAGCTGTTTTTT
CASSSSIGPGQANTGELFF
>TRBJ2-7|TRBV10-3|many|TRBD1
TGTGCCATCAGTGAGGGGACGACAGGGAACGAGCAGTACTTC
CAISEGTTGNEQYF
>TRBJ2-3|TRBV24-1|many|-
TGTGCCACGGCCCAGGGGATTGGCACAGATACGCAGTATTTT
CATAQGIGTDTQYF
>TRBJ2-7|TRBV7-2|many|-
TGTGCCAGCAGCTTAGCTGCGGACGGCTACGAGCAGTACTTC
CASSLAADGYEQYF
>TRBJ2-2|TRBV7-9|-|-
TGTGCCAGCAGCCAAGCCTCCCTAGCAGTAACCGGGGAGCTGTTTTTT
CASSQASLAVTGELFF
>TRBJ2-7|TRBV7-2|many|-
TGTGCCAGCAGCCCCACAGGGACCCTTTACGAGCAGTACTTC
CASSPTGTLYEQYF
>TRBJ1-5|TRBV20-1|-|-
TGCAGTGCTCAAGACGGGACGGGTCAGCCCCAGCATTTT
CSAQDGTGQPQHF